Each of the 4 T cell receptor beta chains below was sequenced from the same sample in a study of T cell responses to AZD1222 COVID-19 vaccine. Only in-frame clones appear in the TCRdb table, and some are missing; sequencing was by immunoSEQ multiplex PCR. Counted here are some 130,000 clones, 90% to 95% occurring once; the ten biggest clones make up under 3.5%. The input for sequencing was peripheral blood, taken on day 0 of AZD1222 vaccination. The receptors shown here come from an adult in good health.

The V and J genes are TRBV10-3 and TRBJ2-5; the D call may be TRBD1 or TRBD2 (5 bases each). Trimming removed 10 bases at V and 5 bases at J, with 11 bases between. The CDR3 consists of 11 residues. Germline V gene lookup returns CDR1 ENHRY and CDR2 SYGVKD. The DNA for the CDR3 is TGTGCCACCGGGACCCAGGAGACCCAGTACTTC. This sequence encodes CATGTQETQYF.

The chain is built from TRBV30 and TRBJ1-4; no reliable D call. V gave up 5 bases and J gave up 4 bases, with 5 bases separating them. This CDR3 is built from 11 residues. Germline V gives CDR1 GTSNPN, CDR2 SVGIG (reference sequence). CDR3 protein: CAWLNNEKLFF. CDR3 coding DNA: TGTGCCTGGCTAAATAATGAAAAACTGTTTTTT.

The chain combines TRBV5-1 with TRBJ2-7, with 7 bases lining up with TRBD1. The V gene's germline CDR1 is SGHRS and CDR2 YFSETQ. The CDR3 length is 14 residues. J gave up 2 bases and V 1 base, and 3 bases lay outside the gene matches. This chain's CDR3 is CASSLNDRAYEQYF. Written as DNA, the CDR3 is TGCGCCAGCAGCTTGAATGACAGGGCCTACGAGCAGTACTTC.

The V and J genes are TRBV29-1 and TRBJ1-2; D gene ambiguous. With 7 bases removed from V and 2 bases from J, the gap between germline ends came to 20 bases. This CDR3 comprises 15 residues. CDR1 is SQVTM, CDR2 ANQGSEA, per germline. CDR3 sequence reads: CSAVLGGGRNYGYTF. The CDR3 DNA follows: TGCAGCGCCGTCCTGGGTGGAGGGCGAAACTATGGCTACACCTTC.